A single sample gave rise to the 17 T cell receptor beta chains below, sequenced in a study of OX40 agonist ivuxolimab in advanced cancers. Only in-frame clones appear in the TCRdb table, and some are missing; sequencing was by immunoSEQ multiplex PCR. The data contain about 17,000 clones, 80% of them singletons. The sample was CD4+ or CD8+ T cells sorted from blood, taken in a trial of the OX40 agonist ivuxolimab. All receptors derive from an adult with an advanced solid tumor such as melanoma, head and neck, liver or kidney cancer.

The chain joins TRBV27 to TRBJ2-1, with 9 bases lining up with TRBD1. Germline V lookup: CDR1 MNHEY, CDR2 SMNVEV (reference sequence). V lost 2 bases and J lost 7; bases outside the gene matches: 12. This CDR3 region has 17 residues. CDR3 amino acids: CASSLISTGGGVNEQFF. The CDR3 bases are TGTGCCAGCAGTTTAATTTCGACAGGGGGTGGTGTTAATGAGCAGTTCTTC.

The V and J genes are TRBV4-1 and TRBJ2-7; 9 nucleotides line up with TRBD2. From germline, CDR1 is MGHRA and CDR2 YSYEKL. The CDR3 extends over 16 amino acids. The junction had 10 bases not matched to a gene; V was cut back by 1 base and J by 6 bases. The CDR3 DNA follows: TGCGCCAGCAGCCAAGTCCGCGGGAGGGCCAGCAGCGAGCAGTACTTC. The encoded protein is CASSQVRGRASSEQYF.

The chain combines TRBV28 with TRBJ1-1; no reliable D call. CDR1 and CDR2 from the germline V gene are MDHEN and SYDVKM. This CDR3 region has 16 residues. V was cut by 3 bases and J by 0 bases, with 14 bases left in between. DNA for the CDR3: TGTGCCAGCAGTTTGGATCGGAGGAGCATGAACACTGAAGCTTTCTTT. This encodes CASSLDRRSMNTEAFF.

This clone showed up just once. The V call is TRBV30, the J call TRBJ1-3; D remains ambiguous. CDR1 and CDR2 (germline): GTSNPN, SVGIG (reference sequence). V was pared by 4 bases and J by 0 bases, with 4 bases between. The CDR3 contains 12 residues. DNA of the CDR3: TGTGCCTGGAAGCGCTCTGGAAACACCATATATTTT. Protein: CAWKRSGNTIYF.

The V call is TRBV9, the J call TRBJ1-4, with 10 bases identical to TRBD1. CDR1 is SGDLS, CDR2 YYNGEE, per germline. CDR3 length: 15 amino acids. The V and J ends lost 0 bases and 6 bases, in that order; junction bases with no gene match: 2. The CDR3 loop reads CASSVEGQGYEKLFF. DNA for the CDR3: TGTGCCAGCAGCGTAGAGGGACAGGGGTATGAAAAACTGTTTTTT.

V usage is TRBV28 and J usage is TRBJ2-3, with 7 bases lining up with TRBD1. V lost 5 bases to trimming and J lost 5 bases; unmatched junction nucleotides: 13. This CDR3 has 16 residues. Germline V gene data show CDR1 as MDHEN and CDR2 as SYDVKM. As DNA, the CDR3 is TGTGCCAGCAGTCCACCCGGGACAGCTCCAGAAGATACGCAGTATTTT. Its translation: CASSPPGTAPEDTQYF.

The V and J genes are TRBV27 and TRBJ1-5, with a tentative D call TRBD1 (5 bases). V was cut by 0 bases and J by 6 bases, with 18 bases left in between. The CDR3 runs 17 residues. In germline, CDR1 is MNHEY, CDR2 SMNVEV (reference sequence). CDR3 nucleotides: TGTGCCAGCAGTTTATCGTCTGGGTGGGGGATAGGTCAGCCCCAGCATTTT. It yields the protein CASSLSSGWGIGQPQHF.

The V call is TRBV25-1, the J call TRBJ1-1, with a weak D call TRBD1 (5 bases). The length of the CDR3 is 15 residues. CDR1 and CDR2 from the germline V gene are MGHDK and SYGVNS. Trimming removed 0 bases from V and 1 base from J, with 9 bases in between. The CDR3 sequence is CASSEYRGGNTEAFF. The CDR3 bases are TGTGCCAGCAGTGAATATAGGGGCGGGAACACTGAAGCTTTCTTT.

The rearrangement uses TRBV6-6 and TRBJ1-1, with a possible D match to TRBD1 (6 bases). The germline gives CDR1 MNHNY, CDR2 SVGAGI (reference sequence). V dropped 6 bases and J dropped 6 bases, with 14 bases sitting between them. This CDR3 is built from 13 residues. The CDR3 here is CASSYDGGPEAFF. CDR3 DNA sequence: TGTGCCAGCAGCTACGATGGGGGCCCTGAAGCTTTCTTT.

The chain couples TRBV6-1 to TRBJ2-7; no firm D call. The CDR3 runs to 14 residues. V gave up 3 bases and J gave up 4 bases, with 13 bases separating them. In germline, CDR1 is MNHNS, CDR2 SASEGT. The CDR3 bases are TGTGCCAGCAGTGACCCCAAGGAGTATTACGAGCAGTACTTC. Its protein product is CASSDPKEYYEQYF.

This chain links TRBV11-3 with TRBJ2-3; no definite D call. Trimming took off 1 base at V and 5 bases at J, with 10 bases between the two ends. The CDR3 is made up of 14 amino acids. Germline V gives CDR1 SGHNT, CDR2 YENEEA. CDR3 protein: CASSLAVWVDTQYF. The CDR3 coding sequence is TGTGCCAGCAGCTTAGCGGTGTGGGTAGATACGCAGTATTTT.

This CDR3 reads CASSLRGRGFIKETQYF. CDR3 sequence (DNA): TGTGCCAGCAGTTTAAGGGGGCGCGGGTTCATTAAAGAGACCCAGTACTTC. The chain has TRBV27 and TRBJ2-5; TRBD1 aligns across 7 bases. The CDR3 runs 17 residues. The V gene's germline CDR1 is MNHEY and CDR2 SMNVEV (reference sequence). Trimming cost V 2 bases and J 3 bases; bases outside gene matches: 12.

The chain has TRBV15 and TRBJ2-7; TRBD1 matches 9 bases. The J segment lost 7 bases and the V segment lost 1 base, leaving 5 bases of the junction unmatched. The CDR3 runs 14 residues. Germline V CDR1 and CDR2: LNHNV, YYDKDF (reference sequence). The CDR3 loop reads CATSRVRTGVEQYF. For the CDR3, the DNA is TGTGCCACCAGCAGAGTAAGGACAGGGGTTGAGCAGTACTTC.

This chain joins TRBV11-2 and TRBJ1-2, with a weak D call TRBD1 (6 bases). The germline gives CDR1 SGHAT, CDR2 FQNNGV. Trimming cost V 5 bases and J 2 bases, with 12 bases left between them. The CDR3 is made up of 14 amino acids. CDR3 sequence: CASSPEGGNYGYTF. CDR3 DNA: TGTGCCAGCAGCCCTGAAGGGGGAAACTATGGCTACACCTTC.

The chain is built from TRBV10-3 and TRBJ2-5, with D perhaps matching TRBD1 or TRBD2 (5 bases each). The CDR3 is made up of 15 amino acids. V was shortened by 2 bases and J by 4 bases, with 14 bases between the two germline ends. Germline CDR1 reads ENHRY; CDR2 reads SYGVKD. The chain's CDR3 is CAISEKGTQPETQYF. CDR3 nucleotide sequence: TGTGCCATCAGTGAGAAAGGGACCCAGCCAGAGACCCAGTACTTC.

CDR3 in DNA: TGTGCCAGCAGCCCCGTGGGCTTGGACGACAATGAGCAGTTCTTC. This codes for CASSPVGLDDNEQFF. This chain links TRBV9 with TRBJ2-1; no clear D gene. Germline V CDR1 and CDR2: SGDLS, YYNGEE. V was clipped by 4 bases and J by 5 bases, with 16 bases between them. There are 15 residues in the CDR3.

The chain recombines TRBV7-9 with TRBJ2-3, with TRBD2 as a possible D gene (6 bases). Germline values: CDR1 SEHNR, CDR2 FQNEAQ (reference sequence). The CDR3 runs 15 residues. The V and J ends lost 5 bases and 5 bases respectively, with 17 bases between them. CDR3 bases: TGTGCCAGCAGCCTTCCGGGAGTGAGAGGAGATACGCAGTATTTT. Translated: CASSLPGVRGDTQYF.